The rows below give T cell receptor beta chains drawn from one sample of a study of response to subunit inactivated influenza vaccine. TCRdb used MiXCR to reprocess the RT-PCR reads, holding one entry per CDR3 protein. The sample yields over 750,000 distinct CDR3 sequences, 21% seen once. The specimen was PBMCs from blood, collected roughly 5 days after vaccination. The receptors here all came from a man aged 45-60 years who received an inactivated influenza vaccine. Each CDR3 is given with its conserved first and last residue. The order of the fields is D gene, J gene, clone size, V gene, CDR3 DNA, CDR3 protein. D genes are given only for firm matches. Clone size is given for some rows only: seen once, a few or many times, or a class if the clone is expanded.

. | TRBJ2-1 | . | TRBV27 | TGTGCCAGCAGTCTTATGGGGGCGTCCTACAATGAGCAGTTCTTC | CASSLMGASYNEQFF
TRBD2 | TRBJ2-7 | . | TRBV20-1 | TGCAGTGCTAGAGATGTTGCGGGGGGGTACAACGAGCAGTACTTC | CSARDVAGGYNEQYF
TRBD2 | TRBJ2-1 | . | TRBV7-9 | TGTGCCAGCAGCCCCGGACTAGCGAGATGGAATGAGCAGTTCTTC | CASSPGLARWNEQFF
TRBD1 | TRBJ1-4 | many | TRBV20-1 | TGCAGTGCTTCTCAGACCGGGACAGGGGCGGAAAAACTGTTTTTT | CSASQTGTGAEKLFF
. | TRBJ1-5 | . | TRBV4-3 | TGCGCCAGCAGCCAGACGGCCGGGGATGAGCCCCAGCATTTT | CASSQTAGDEPQHF
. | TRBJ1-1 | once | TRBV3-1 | TGTGCCAGCAGCTACGACACCCACCCGCGGGGTACTGAAGCTTTCTTT | CASSYDTHPRGTEAFF
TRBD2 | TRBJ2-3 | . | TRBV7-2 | TGTGCCAGCAGCCTCCAAGCGGGGGGGCGTAGCACAGATACGCAGTATTTT | CASSLQAGGRSTDTQYF
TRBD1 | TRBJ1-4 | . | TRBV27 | TGTGCCAGCAGTTTGCGGCCGGGACAGCGGGGTGCAACTAATGAAAAACTGTTTTTT | CASSLRPGQRGATNEKLFF
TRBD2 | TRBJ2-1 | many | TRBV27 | TGTGCCAGCAGCCTCGGGACTAGCGGCTCCTACAATGAGCAGTTCTTC | CASSLGTSGSYNEQFF
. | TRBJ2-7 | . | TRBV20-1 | TGCAGTGCTAGAGATCCCCGGGGGAGGACGTACGAGCAGTACTTC | CSARDPRGRTYEQYF
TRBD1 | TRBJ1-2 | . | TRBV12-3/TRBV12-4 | TGTGCCAGCAGTTCCTACGGTACCGGGACAGGGGGAGATGGCTACACCTTC | CASSSYGTGTGGDGYTF
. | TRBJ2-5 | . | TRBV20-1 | TGCAGTGCTCCCGAAGGGGGAGAAGAGACCCAGGACTTC | CSAPEGGEETQDF
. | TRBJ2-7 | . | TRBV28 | TGTGCCAGCAGGGGAGTGGTGGACTACGGCTACGAGCAGTACTTC | CASRGVVDYGYEQYF
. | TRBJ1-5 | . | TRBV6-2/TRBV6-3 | TGTGCCAGCAGTTACGGGACACCAAATCAGCCCCAGCATTTT | CASSYGTPNQPQHF
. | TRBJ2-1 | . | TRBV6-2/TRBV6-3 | TGTGCCAGCAGCTTAGATGGCGGGACCGGAGAGCAGTTCTTC | CASSLDGGTGEQFF
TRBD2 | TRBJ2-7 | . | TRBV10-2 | TGCGCCAGCAGTCGTCTACTAGCGGCAGGGGAGCAGTACTTC | CASSRLLAAGEQYF
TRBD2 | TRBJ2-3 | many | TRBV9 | TGTGCCAGCAGCTCCGCGGGGGTGACCACAGATACGCAGTATTTT | CASSSAGVTTDTQYF
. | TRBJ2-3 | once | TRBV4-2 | TGTGCCAGCAGCCCTATCCGAGACTCTGGCACAGATACGCAGTATTTT | CASSPIRDSGTDTQYF
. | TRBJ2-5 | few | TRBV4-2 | TGTGCCAGCAGCCAAAATTTACTAAGCACCGAGACCCAGTACTTC | CASSQNLLSTETQYF
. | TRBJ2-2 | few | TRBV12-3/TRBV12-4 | TGTGCCAGCAGTATGGACATGAACACCGGGGAGCTGTTTTTT | CASSMDMNTGELFF
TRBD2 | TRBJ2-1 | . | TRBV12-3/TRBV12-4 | TGTGCCAGCAGACTAGCGGGGAACTACAATGAGCAGTTCTTC | CASRLAGNYNEQFF
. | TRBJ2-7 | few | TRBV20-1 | TGCAGTGCTAGCGATCCTAGTGGTGGTGGCTACGAGCAGTACTTC | CSASDPSGGGYEQYF